The 18 T cell receptor beta chains below were found in one sample sequenced in a study of blood T cell repertoires in COVID-19. Sequenced by immunoSEQ multiplex PCR; TCRdb stores in-frame clones only, minus some. The profile shows 65,000 to 90,000 clones, roughly 85% of them singletons. Input material: peripheral blood. All receptors derive from a man in his 60s with active or convalescent COVID-19.

The V gene is TRBV10-1, the J gene TRBJ1-1; the D gene is possibly TRBD1 (6 bases). This CDR3 has 15 residues. CDR1 is WNHNN and CDR2 is SYGVQD in the germline V gene (reference sequence). V dropped 6 bases and J dropped 1 base, with 15 bases sitting between them. In DNA form, the CDR3 reads TGCGCCAGCAGCAGTAACAGGGCCCCGAACACTGAAGCTTTCTTT. This codes for CASSSNRAPNTEAFF.

The V gene is TRBV28, the J gene TRBJ1-6; D uncertain. Looked up from germline, CDR1 is MDHEN and CDR2 is SYDVKM. V was cut by 5 bases and J by 9 bases, with 17 bases left in between. The CDR3 contains 15 residues. The CDR3 protein is CASSTTRRDSSPLHF. In DNA form, the CDR3 reads TGTGCCAGCAGTACTACGCGGAGGGATAGTTCACCCCTCCACTTT.

The genes are TRBV2 and TRBJ2-5, with 11 positions matching TRBD2. The CDR3 spans 15 residues. V lost 7 bases, J lost 5 bases, and 9 bases stayed unmatched. CDR1 is SNHLY and CDR2 is FYNNEI in the germline V gene. Here the CDR3 reads CASIMVAGGPETQYF. The DNA for the CDR3 is TGTGCCAGCATCATGGTAGCGGGGGGGCCGGAGACCCAGTACTTC.

This clone came up once. The chain combines TRBV7-2 with TRBJ1-5; tentative D call: TRBD1 (6 bases). There are 14 residues in the CDR3. The germline V gene has CDR1 SGHTA and CDR2 FQGNSA. The V and J ends lost 5 bases and 4 bases respectively, with 12 bases between them. The CDR3 DNA is TGTGCCAGCAGCAAAGACAGGTTTAATCAGCCCCAGCATTTT. Translation: CASSKDRFNQPQHF.

The count of this clone is one. This chain connects TRBV6-5 to TRBJ1-3; no clear D. This CDR3 is 13 amino acids long. CDR1 and CDR2 (germline): MNHEY, SVGAGI. V gave up 6 bases and J gave up 0 bases, with 6 bases separating them. CDR3 nucleotides: TGTGCCAGCAGACCCGGCTCTGGAAACACCATATATTTT. As protein: CASRPGSGNTIYF.

The chain couples TRBV19 to TRBJ2-2; 8 bases align to TRBD1. Germline CDR1 LNHDA, CDR2 SQIVND (reference sequence). V gave up 5 bases and J gave up 6 bases; unmatched junction bases: 8. The CDR3 consists of 15 residues. CDR3 nucleotides: TGTGCCAGTAGTCCCCAGGGGGCCATGCCCGGGGAGCTGTTTTTT. Amino acids: CASSPQGAMPGELFF.

The rearrangement joins TRBV2 to TRBJ1-3; D uncertain. Germline lookup yields CDR1 SNHLY and CDR2 FYNNEI. The length of the CDR3 is 15 residues. The V end lost 6 bases, the J end lost 0 bases, and 12 bases lay between the germline ends. The CDR3 DNA is TGTGCCAGCAGCCTCGGCGGGGACTCTGGAAACACCATATATTTT. It codes for CASSLGGDSGNTIYF.

The J gene is TRBJ2-5, the V gene TRBV3-1 (or the pseudogene TRBV3-2), with 7 bases fitting TRBD2. This CDR3 contains 19 residues. V gave up 0 bases and J gave up 1 base; unmatched junction bases: 14. Germline V lookup: CDR1 LGHDT, CDR2 YNNKEL (reference sequence). The CDR3 DNA reads TGTGCCAGCAGCCAAGATGGGCTAGGGCAGCGGGACTTCCAAGAGACCCAGTACTTC. As protein: CASSQDGLGQRDFQETQYF.

V and J are TRBV10-3 and TRBJ1-4, with D possibly being TRBD1 (5 bases). The V and J ends lost 5 bases and 8 bases respectively, with 21 bases between them. This CDR3 has 16 residues. Looked up from germline, CDR1 is ENHRY and CDR2 is SYGVKD. CDR3 nucleotide sequence: TGTGCCATCAGTTCCCCGGATGGGGGGAGACGCGAAAAACTGTTTTTT. Translated: CAISSPDGGRREKLFF.

This chain links TRBV9 with TRBJ1-2, with TRBD1 matching 8 bases. CDR1 is SGDLS, CDR2 YYNGEE, per germline. The trim removed 4 bases at V and 4 bases at J, leaving 9 bases unmatched. The CDR3 loop spans 15 amino acids. The CDR3 reads CASSSPPDRVYGYTF. The CDR3 bases are TGTGCCAGCAGCTCCCCCCCGGACAGGGTCTATGGCTACACCTTC.

This clone was detected once. V usage is TRBV2 and J usage is TRBJ2-5, with a tentative D call TRBD2 (7 bases). V was trimmed by 7 bases and J by 5 bases, leaving 20 bases between them. The CDR3 spans 15 residues. Germline values: CDR1 SNHLY, CDR2 FYNNEI. CDR3 DNA: TGTGCCAGCAAGGGACGGGGGCTTAGCGGGGAGACCCAGTACTTC. It translates to CASKGRGLSGETQYF.

The chain employs TRBV19 and TRBJ1-5, with 8 bases aligning to TRBD1. CDR3 length: 19 residues. Germline V gives CDR1 LNHDA, CDR2 SQIVND (reference sequence). V trimming: 6 bases; J trimming: 1 base; junction bases outside the gene matches: 17. CDR3: CASRPPPAGGSGSNQPQHF. The CDR3 region has the DNA TGTGCCAGTAGACCACCTCCGGCAGGGGGCAGCGGAAGCAATCAGCCCCAGCATTTT.

This clone was seen only once. The chain couples TRBV7-2 to TRBJ1-4; 8 nucleotides match TRBD1. Germline values: CDR1 SGHTA, CDR2 FQGNSA. J lost 7 bases, V lost 3 bases, and 4 bases had no gene match. The CDR3 runs to 14 residues. The CDR3 DNA sequence: TGTGCCAGCAGCTTCCGGGACAGGCTTGAAAAACTGTTTTTT. Translation gives CASSFRDRLEKLFF.

This clone was seen a few times. The chain couples TRBV7-7 to TRBJ2-5, with TRBD2 matching 14 bases. The CDR3 consists of 17 residues. Germline lookup yields CDR1 SSHAT and CDR2 FNYEAQ (reference sequence). The ends lost 5 bases at V and 0 bases at J; junction bases unmatched: 5. The CDR3 protein is CASSPVGLAGDQETQYF. The CDR3 DNA sequence: TGTGCCAGCAGCCCAGTGGGACTAGCGGGGGACCAAGAGACCCAGTACTTC.

This rearrangement joins TRBV3-1 (or the pseudogene TRBV3-2) to TRBJ1-6; possibly TRBD1 for D (5 bases). Germline CDR1 is LGHDT and CDR2 is YNNKEL (reference sequence). This CDR3 contains 15 residues. Trimming cost V 0 bases and J 8 bases, with 11 bases left between them. For the CDR3, the DNA is TGTGCCAGCAGCCAAGAAGTCAGGGTCGATTCACCCCTCCACTTT. Encoded protein: CASSQEVRVDSPLHF.

This clone was counted only a few times. This chain uses TRBV3-1 (or the pseudogene TRBV3-2) with TRBJ1-6; maybe TRBD1 (5 bases). This CDR3 contains 12 residues. Germline-derived CDR1 and CDR2 are LGHDT and YNNKEL (reference sequence). Trimming cost V 3 bases and J 10 bases, with 7 bases left between them. This CDR3 reads CASSHGASPLHF. For the CDR3, the DNA is TGTGCCAGCAGCCATGGGGCATCACCCCTCCACTTT.

This sequence joins TRBV24-1 and TRBJ1-2; a possible D gene is TRBD1 (6 bases). From germline, CDR1 is KGHDR and CDR2 SFDVKD. This CDR3 is 18 amino acids long. With 5 bases removed from V and 3 bases from J, the gap between germline ends came to 24 bases. CDR3 loop: CATSGASARGGVDYGYTF. The CDR3 DNA sequence: TGTGCCACCAGTGGCGCGAGCGCCAGGGGTGGGGTGGACTATGGCTACACCTTC.

The genes are TRBV30 and TRBJ1-1; 7 positions agree with TRBD1. The germline CDR1 and CDR2 sequences are GTSNPN and SVGIG (reference sequence). The CDR3 has 14 amino acids. J gave up 0 bases and V 3 bases, and 4 bases lay outside the gene matches. The CDR3 DNA reads as TGTGCCTGGAGCTTGGGACAGCTGAACACTGAAGCTTTCTTT. Translating it yields CAWSLGQLNTEAFF.